This TCR beta chain was captured in a study of PD-1 blockade in mismatch repair-deficient tumors. General study points: Tumor-resident clones, often undetectable pretreatment in blood, expanded then contracted after pembrolizumab.

The germline gives CDR1 LGHNA, CDR2 YNFKEQ. V shed 2 bases and J 7 bases; nucleotides not matched to a gene: 5. The CDR3 consists of 15 residues. About this clone: As yet, its antigen is unknown.

Clones were read by immunoSEQ multiplex PCR, and TCRdb kept only the in-frame ones, dropping some. The sample includes roughly 120,000 clones, around nine tenths of them seen just once. V gene TRBV4-2 combines with J gene TRBJ2-1; TRBD2 agrees at 10 bases. The sequence was collected from an adult with mismatch repair-deficient cancer. The sequenced sample was peripheral blood, obtained approximately 72 weeks after starting pembrolizumab. CDR3 sequence (DNA): TGTGCCAGCAGCCAACCAGCGGGAGGGAGGAATGAGCAGTTCTTC. It is translated as CASSQPAGGRNEQFF.